This note documents a single T cell receptor (beta chain) sequence. The antigen is unknown. Assay used: immunoSEQ multiplex PCR; TCRdb lists only in-frame clones, some missing. The sample lists more than 10,000 clones, roughly 90% occurring once. This record comes from a study of PD-1 blockade in classical Hodgkin lymphoma. This CDR3 is 13 amino acids long. CDR1 is LNHNV and CDR2 is YYDKDF in the germline V gene (reference sequence). Trimming removed 9 bases at V and 7 bases at J, with 13 bases between. Time point described: cycle 4 day 1 (C4D1), after 6 weeks of nivolumab. Each of the patients experienced relapse following autologous stem cell transplantation, and their brentuximab vedotin exposure differed. Magnetic depletion of unwanted cells isolated CD4+ T cells from thawed PBMCs. Best responses included complete response and partial response; otherwise, the best response was progressive disease.

Notes on the study in general: Anyone who began nivolumab under 1 year after ASCT was excluded. Partial responders and progressors had significantly lower baseline TCR diversity.

This receptor was obtained from a human donor with classical Hodgkin lymphoma. The chain recombines TRBV15 with TRBJ1-6; no clear D gene. This specimen consisted of CD4+ T cells from blood, obtained before the fourth cycle of nivolumab. The CDR3 reads CATGMRVNSPLHF. CDR3 sequence (DNA): TGTGCCACGGGTATGAGGGTGAATTCACCCCTCCACTTT.